These 32 T cell receptor beta chains share one sample of origin, sequenced in a study of blood T cell repertoires in COVID-19. This table comes from immunoSEQ multiplex PCR, and its TCRdb copy is limited to in-frame clones, with some not included. The sample lists hundreds of thousands of clones, 70% to 90% seen once, with 0.2% to 0.3% in the top ten. Sequencing used peripheral blood. The origin of the receptors is a woman between 18 and 29 years old with acute or convalescent COVID-19.

This rearrangement joins TRBV6-5 to TRBJ1-2; 10 bases line up with TRBD1. The germline gives CDR1 MNHEY, CDR2 SVGAGI. V dropped 2 bases and J dropped 5; count of bases not matched to a gene: 5. The length of the CDR3 is 15 residues. The CDR3, as DNA: TGTGCCAGCAGTTACGGGACAGGGGATGAATATGGCTACACCTTC. It codes for CASSYGTGDEYGYTF.

The gene calls are TRBV6-5 and TRBJ1-2; D is unclear. The germline V gene encodes CDR1 MNHEY and CDR2 SVGAGI. Deletions cut 7 bases from V and 3 bases from J, with 9 bases between. The CDR3 has 12 residues. CDR3 DNA: TGTGCCAGCACCGACGGGTACTATGGCTACACCTTC. It specifies CASTDGYYGYTF.

The rearrangement joins TRBV2 to TRBJ2-7; D remains ambiguous. Germline V lookup: CDR1 SNHLY, CDR2 FYNNEI. This CDR3 has 11 residues. The V and J ends lost 4 bases and 1 base respectively, with 2 bases between them. CDR3: CASSASYEQYF. CDR3 coding DNA: TGTGCCAGCAGTGCGTCCTACGAGCAGTACTTC.

This chain uses TRBV10-3 with TRBJ1-4; tentatively, D is TRBD1 (6 bases). V shed 11 bases and J shed 8 bases, with 18 bases lying between them. This CDR3 is 13 amino acids long. Germline V gene lookup returns CDR1 ENHRY and CDR2 SYGVKD. This CDR3 is CALINRVLEKLFF. The CDR3 coding sequence is TGTGCCTTAATAAACAGGGTTCTCGAAAAACTGTTTTTT.

The J gene is TRBJ2-3, the V gene TRBV11-2, with 11 bases identical to TRBD1. The CDR3 is made up of 16 amino acids. V lost 5 bases to trimming and J lost 9 bases; unmatched junction nucleotides: 13. The germline V gene encodes CDR1 SGHAT and CDR2 FQNNGV. The CDR3 DNA reads TGTGCCAGCAGCCTGCTTGGACAGGGGGCAATATTGACGCAGTATTTT. It encodes CASSLLGQGAILTQYF. Complete variable domain (other parts from reference TRBV11-2 and TRBJ2-3): EAGVAQSPRYKIIEKRQSVAFWCNPISGHATLYWYQQILGQGPKLLIQFQNNGVVDDSQLPKDRFSAERLKGVDSTLKIQPAKLEDSAVYLCASSLLGQGAILTQYFGPGTRLTVL.

The CDR3 region has the DNA TGTGCCAGCAGCTTCGGCCGCGGAAACGAGCAGTACTTC. Its protein is CASSFGRGNEQYF. This rearrangement joins TRBV5-6 to TRBJ2-7; D gene ambiguous. Germline loops: CDR1 SGHDT, CDR2 YYEEEE. V lost 2 bases and J lost 5, with 11 bases in between. The CDR3 has 13 amino acids. The full variable domain, in which reference TRBV5-6 and TRBJ2-7 provide the parts outside the CDR3, is DAGVTQSPTHLIKTRGQQVTLRCSPKSGHDTVSWYQQALGQGPQFIFQYYEEEERQRGNFPDRFSGHQFPNYSSELNVNALLLGDSALYLCASSFGRGNEQYFGPGTRLTVT.

In its sample, this clone was seen once. This chain links TRBV10-2 with TRBJ1-1; tentative D call: TRBD1 (5 bases). There are 15 residues in the CDR3. The V end was cut by 6 bases, the J end by 4 bases, with 18 bases between. Germline values: CDR1 WSHSY, CDR2 SAAADI. The CDR3 nucleotides are TGCGCCAGCAGCCCGCGGGGCTGGGTAGGCACTGAAGCTTTCTTT. This translates into CASSPRGWVGTEAFF.

The chain carries TRBV5-1 and TRBJ1-1; D gene unclear. Per germline, CDR1 SGHRS and CDR2 YFSETQ. This CDR3 is 16 amino acids long. Trimming removed 4 bases at V and 0 bases at J, with 16 bases between. For the CDR3, the DNA is TGCGCCAGCAGCCCGAGTACACACAGAATGAACACTGAAGCTTTCTTT. The encoded protein is CASSPSTHRMNTEAFF.

The rearrangement joins TRBV7-9 to TRBJ1-1; 11 positions agree with TRBD1. The CDR3 extends over 15 amino acids. Germline assignment: CDR1 SEHNR and CDR2 FQNEAQ (reference sequence). V shed 3 bases, J shed 7 bases, and the junction held 7 bases outside the gene matches. The CDR3 reads CASSFGQGAGNEAFF. The DNA of the CDR3 is TGTGCCAGCAGCTTCGGACAGGGGGCCGGGAATGAAGCTTTCTTT.

Regarding this clone: One end of the junction does not line up with germline, which may come from a read error. This chain links TRBV7-8 with TRBJ1-4; weak D call: TRBD1 (5 bases). Germline lookup yields CDR1 SGHVS and CDR2 FQNEAQ. This CDR3 spans 16 amino acids. The CDR3 loop is CASNLKGAGNNEKLFF. CDR3 DNA: TGTGCCAGCAACTTAAAAGGGGCAGGGAATAATGAAAAACTGTTTTTT. Full variable domain (remainder filled in from reference TRBV7-8 and TRBJ1-4): GAGVSQSPRYKVAKRGQDVALRCDPISGHVSLFWYQQALGQGPEFLTYFQNEAQLDKSGLPSDRFFAERPEGSVSTLKIQRTQQEDSAVYLCASNLKGAGNNEKLFFGSGTQLSVL.

This clone was counted a single time. The gene calls are TRBV6-5 and TRBJ1-6; 7 positions match TRBD1. This CDR3 is built from 14 residues. J was trimmed by 5 bases and V by 5 bases; bases with no gene match: 3. From germline, CDR1 is MNHEY and CDR2 SVGAGI. CDR3 loop: CASSTGVDNSPLHF. CDR3 in DNA: TGTGCCAGCAGTACAGGGGTGGATAATTCACCCCTCCACTTT.

This chain joins TRBV3-1 (or the pseudogene TRBV3-2) and TRBJ2-2; TRBD2 might be the D (6 bases). This CDR3 has 19 residues. CDR1 and CDR2 from the germline V gene are LGHDT and YNNKEL (reference sequence). V lost 0 bases, J lost 0 bases, and 17 bases lay in between. The CDR3 nucleotides read TGTGCCAGCAGCCAAGATCGGGCCGGACTAACACCGAACACCGGGGAGCTGTTTTTT. Encoded protein: CASSQDRAGLTPNTGELFF.

The CDR3 DNA sequence: TGCACCAGCAGCCAAGTCGGGACTAGCGGGGGGACCGATTACGAGCAGTACTTC. Protein sequence: CTSSQVGTSGGTDYEQYF. The gene calls are TRBV1 and TRBJ2-7; the table assigns TRBD2, which was not confirmed against the DNA. TRBV1 is assigned pseudogene status. This CDR3 is 18 amino acids long.

This clone was observed a single time. The chain joins TRBV3-1 (or the pseudogene TRBV3-2) to TRBJ1-1, with TRBD1 matching over 10 bases. Unmatched junction bases numbered 2, after V lost 6 bases and J lost 4 bases. The CDR3 is 13 residues long. From germline, CDR1 is LGHDT and CDR2 YNNKEL (reference sequence). The CDR3 DNA follows: TGTGCCAGCAGTCGACAGGGGGCCACTGAAGCTTTCTTT. This codes for CASSRQGATEAFF.

The CDR3 loop is CASRPRRVGNSPLHF. The CDR3 region has the DNA TGTGCCAGCCGTCCCCGCAGGGTAGGGAATTCACCCCTCCACTTT. The V gene is TRBV7-8, the J gene TRBJ1-6; D is possibly TRBD1 (5 bases). Per the germline V gene, CDR1 is SGHVS and CDR2 is FQNEAQ. The CDR3 length is 15 residues. V was cut by 8 bases and J by 7 bases, with 18 bases left in between.

This sequence joins TRBV29-1 and TRBJ2-3; 7 nucleotides agree with TRBD1. This CDR3 is built from 13 residues. CDR1 and CDR2 from the germline V gene are SQVTM and ANQGSEA. V lost 6 bases and J lost 2; bases outside the gene matches: 5. The CDR3 DNA reads as TGCAGCGTAGACAGGGAGCACACAGATACGCAGTATTTT. This gives the protein CSVDREHTDTQYF.

The V call is TRBV27, the J call TRBJ1-3; unclear D gene. V lost 2 bases to trimming and J lost 7 bases, with 9 bases between them. There are 13 residues in the CDR3. Germline V gene sequence: CDR1 MNHEY, CDR2 SMNVEV (reference sequence). The CDR3 here is CASSLNGENTIYF. CDR3 in DNA: TGTGCCAGCAGTTTAAATGGGGAGAACACCATATATTTT.

This clone is a singleton in its sample. This chain joins TRBV18 and TRBJ1-1; a weak D match, TRBD1 (6 bases). Germline CDR1 KGHSH, CDR2 LQKENI. V lost 3 bases and J lost 3, with 20 bases in between. This CDR3 contains 17 residues. CDR3 coding DNA: TGTGCCAGCTCACCCGGTGTTCGCGACAGGAAATACACTGAAGCTTTCTTT. Translated: CASSPGVRDRKYTEAFF. Looking up the rest from reference TRBV18 and TRBJ1-1 gives the full variable domain: NAGVMQNPRHLVRRRGQEARLRCSPMKGHSHVYWYRQLPEEGLKFMVYLQKENIIDESGMPKERFSAEFPKEGPSILRIQQVVRGDSAAYFCASSPGVRDRKYTEAFFGQGTRLTVV.

The chain employs TRBV30 and TRBJ1-6; weak D call: TRBD1 (6 bases). CDR1 is GTSNPN and CDR2 is SVGIG in the germline V gene (reference sequence). With 6 bases removed from V and 4 bases from J, the gap between germline ends came to 16 bases. CDR3 length equals 15 residues. CDR3 sequence: CACFLDRPYNSPLHF. In DNA form, the CDR3 reads TGTGCCTGTTTTTTAGACAGGCCGTATAATTCACCCCTCCACTTT.

This clone was recorded once. As DNA, the CDR3 is TGTGCCAGCAGCCGCCCAGGGTCCGAGCAGTACTTC. Residues: CASSRPGSEQYF. The chain carries TRBV3-1 (or the pseudogene TRBV3-2) and TRBJ2-7; possibly TRBD1 for D (5 bases). From germline, CDR1 is LGHDT and CDR2 YNNKEL (reference sequence). This CDR3 is built from 12 residues. Trimming took 4 bases from V and 6 from J, leaving 10 bases between them.

The chain employs TRBV23-1 and TRBJ1-6, with 9 bases fitting TRBD1. TRBV23-1 is an ORF for which the function is uncertain. V lost 7 bases, J lost 9 bases, and 10 bases stayed unmatched. The CDR3 is 15 residues long. The CDR3 nucleotides are TGCGCCAGCAATCATCCGGACAGGGGATGTTCACCCCTCCACTTT. The encoded protein is CASNHPDRGCSPLHF.

The gene calls are TRBV7-7 and TRBJ2-5, with D maybe TRBD2 (6 bases). Germline CDR1 reads SSHAT; CDR2 reads FNYEAQ (reference sequence). V was shortened by 4 bases and J by 1 base, with 10 bases between the two germline ends. There are 14 residues in the CDR3. In DNA form, the CDR3 reads TGTGCCAGCAGCTCTCGGGGGACCCAAGAGACCCAGTACTTC. Residues: CASSSRGTQETQYF. The variable domain in full, completed from reference TRBV7-7 and TRBJ2-5, reads GAGVSQSPRYKVTKRGQDVTLRCDPISSHATLYWYQQALGQGPEFLTYFNYEAQPDKSGLPSDRFSAERPEGSISTLTIQRTEQRDSAMYRCASSSRGTQETQYFGPGTRLLVL.

V and J are TRBV6-5 and TRBJ1-1; 7 bases line up with TRBD1. Trimming at V came to 7 bases and at J to 4 bases, leaving 6 bases not matched to a gene. This CDR3 is built from 13 residues. Germline CDR1 MNHEY, CDR2 SVGAGI. The DNA for the CDR3 is TGTGCCAGCACCAAAGGGGGCGGCACTGAAGCTTTCTTT. The encoded protein is CASTKGGGTEAFF.

This chain links TRBV30 with TRBJ1-2, with D perhaps matching TRBD1 (5 bases). The CDR3 spans 11 residues. The germline V gene has CDR1 GTSNPN and CDR2 SVGIG (reference sequence). CDR3 protein: CGFGGGKGYTF. The CDR3, as DNA: TGTGGATTCGGGGGAGGGAAAGGCTACACCTTC.

The chain is built from TRBV7-8 and TRBJ1-1; possibly TRBD1 for D (5 bases). Germline values: CDR1 SGHVS, CDR2 FQNEAQ. CDR3 length equals 15 residues. V was trimmed by 0 bases and J by 3 bases, leaving 11 bases between them. The CDR3 spells CASSLAQGRDTEAFF. The CDR3 DNA follows: TGTGCCAGCAGCTTAGCGCAGGGCCGGGACACTGAAGCTTTCTTT. The entire variable domain, with the rest obtained from reference TRBV7-8 and TRBJ1-1, is as follows: GAGVSQSPRYKVAKRGQDVALRCDPISGHVSLFWYQQALGQGPEFLTYFQNEAQLDKSGLPSDRFFAERPEGSVSTLKIQRTQQEDSAVYLCASSLAQGRDTEAFFGQGTRLTVV.

The chain links TRBV9 to TRBJ2-1, with D perhaps matching TRBD2 (7 bases). V lost 3 bases and J 3 bases, leaving 16 bases between the germline ends. Per germline, CDR1 SGDLS and CDR2 YYNGEE. The CDR3 has 16 residues. The CDR3 coding sequence is TGTGCCAGCAGCGCCCTCACGGGGGGCCTCTACAATGAGCAGTTCTTC. This codes for CASSALTGGLYNEQFF.

This rearrangement joins TRBV7-2 to TRBJ1-4; the D is unclear. The V and J ends lost 1 base and 3 bases respectively, with 9 bases between them. This CDR3 has 15 residues. CDR1 is SGHTA, CDR2 FQGNSA, per germline. CDR3 in amino acids: CASSLGGKANEKLFF. In DNA form, the CDR3 reads TGTGCCAGCAGCTTAGGAGGGAAGGCTAATGAAAAACTGTTTTTT. The full variable domain, in which reference TRBV7-2 and TRBJ1-4 provide the parts outside the CDR3, is GAGVSQSPSNKVTEKGKDVELRCDPISGHTALYWYRQSLGQGLEFLIYFQGNSAPDKSGLPSDRFSAERTGGSVSTLTIQRTQQEDSAVYLCASSLGGKANEKLFFGSGTQLSVL.

The rearrangement links TRBV5-1 to TRBJ2-1; no definite D call. V lost 4 bases and J 10 bases, leaving 18 bases between the germline ends. In germline, CDR1 is SGHRS, CDR2 YFSETQ. CDR3 length equals 14 residues. This CDR3 is CASSPPGLRNEQFF. As DNA, the CDR3 is TGCGCCAGCAGCCCCCCGGGTCTCCGGAACGAGCAGTTCTTC.

The chain uses TRBV5-1 and TRBJ2-1; perhaps TRBD1 as D (5 bases). Trimming removed 4 bases from V and 7 bases from J, with 15 bases in between. In germline, CDR1 is SGHRS, CDR2 YFSETQ. The CDR3 sequence is 14 residues long. The DNA of the CDR3 is TGCGCCAGCAGCCTCCTGATAGGGGTGAATGAGCAGTTCTTC. Residues: CASSLLIGVNEQFF.

CDR3 residues: CASTWAGAGATEAFF. The CDR3 DNA is TGTGCCAGCACCTGGGCGGGGGCAGGGGCCACTGAAGCTTTCTTT. The chain joins TRBV28 to TRBJ1-1, with TRBD1 as a possible D gene (6 bases). The ends were cut back, 7 bases at V and 4 bases at J, with 19 bases in the middle. Germline V CDR1 and CDR2: MDHEN, SYDVKM. The CDR3 contains 15 residues. Full variable domain (remainder filled in from reference TRBV28 and TRBJ1-1): DVKVTQSSRYLVKRTGEKVFLECVQDMDHENMFWYRQDPGLGLRLIYFSYDVKMKEKGDIPEGYSVSREKKERFSLILESASTNQTSMYLCASTWAGAGATEAFFGQGTRLTVV.

This clone was observed once. The chain has TRBV5-6 and TRBJ1-6, with 10 bases fitting TRBD1. The CDR3 consists of 14 residues. CDR1 and CDR2 from the germline V gene are SGHDT and YYEEEE. Trimming cost V 3 bases and J 8 bases; bases outside gene matches: 2. The CDR3 region has the DNA TGTGCCAGCAGCTCGGGACAGGGGTATTCACCCCTCCACTTT. Translated: CASSSGQGYSPLHF.

V usage is TRBV18 and J usage is TRBJ2-3; no clear D. Between the trimmed V and J ends, which lost 5 bases and 5 bases, there was a span of 8 bases. The CDR3 has 12 residues. Germline V lookup: CDR1 KGHSH, CDR2 LQKENI. CDR3 bases: TGTGCCAGCTCAGAGAATGGAGATACGCAGTATTTT. Amino acids: CASSENGDTQYF.